The rows below give T cell receptor beta chains drawn from one sample of a study of cytomegalovirus exposure and HLA in healthy donors. Assay: immunoSEQ multiplex PCR; the TCRdb copy retains only in-frame clones and omits some. This table holds about 280,000 clones, 70% to 90% found once. The sequenced sample consisted of PBMCs. The receptors stem from a woman between 18 and 29 years old in good health and CMV-seronegative. Both conserved end residues are part of each CDR3. D genes are given only for firm matches. Size is omitted from some rows. Given values are once, few, many or a class for expanded clones.

J,V,D,size,CDR3,DNA
TRBJ1-4,TRBV5-1,TRBD1,NA,CASRQGSEKLFF,TGCGCCAGCCGACAGGGAAGTGAAAAACTGTTTTTT
TRBJ2-1,TRBV5-4,TRBD1,NA,CASSPQGQGTVNEQFF,TGTGCCAGCAGCCCCCAGGGACAGGGTACAGTCAATGAGCAGTTCTTC
TRBJ1-3,TRBV23-1,NA,NA,CASSRVKYSGNTIYF,TGCGCCAGCAGCCGGGTCAAGTACTCTGGAAACACCATATATTTT
TRBJ1-5,TRBV10-3,TRBD1,once,CAISDPTGDQPQHF,TGTGCCATCAGTGACCCAACAGGGGATCAGCCCCAGCATTTT
TRBJ1-4,TRBV10-1,TRBD1,NA,CASSEGTGDEKLFF,TGCGCCAGCAGTGAGGGGACAGGGGACGAAAAACTGTTTTTT
TRBJ1-1,TRBV13,NA,NA,CASSSGTPDGTEAFF,TGTGCCAGCAGCTCCGGGACACCCGATGGCACTGAAGCTTTCTTT
TRBJ1-4,TRBV18,NA,once,CASSPLPGANEKLFF,TGTGCCAGCTCACCACTCCCGGGGGCTAATGAAAAACTGTTTTTT
TRBJ1-4,TRBV2,TRBD1,NA,CASRGQLGEKLFF,TGTGCCAGCAGGGGACAGCTAGGCGAAAAACTGTTTTTT
TRBJ2-7,TRBV5-1,TRBD2,NA,CASSWGEGGEQYF,TGCGCCAGCAGCTGGGGGGAGGGAGGCGAGCAGTACTTC
TRBJ1-2,TRBV10-1,NA,NA,CASSQGSDYGYTF,TGCGCCAGCAGTCAGGGGAGTGACTATGGCTACACCTTC
TRBJ2-1,TRBV2,TRBD1,once,CASNLDRGDEQFF,TGTGCCAGCAACCTGGACAGGGGGGATGAGCAGTTCTTC
TRBJ2-3,TRBV6-6,NA,NA,CASSYAGDTQYF,TGTGCCAGCAGTTACGCAGGTGATACGCAGTATTTT
TRBJ2-1,TRBV6-1,NA,NA,CASESRLSINEQFF,TGTGCCAGCGAGTCTCGACTCTCCATCAATGAGCAGTTCTTC
TRBJ1-5,TRBV11-2,NA,NA,CASSLDWGGNQPQHF,TGTGCCAGCAGCTTAGATTGGGGGGGAAATCAGCCCCAGCATTTT
TRBJ2-5,TRBV30,NA,NA,CAWRGLVRGLYQETQYF,TGTGCCTGGAGGGGGTTGGTGCGGGGACTGTACCAAGAGACCCAGTACTTC
TRBJ2-1,TRBV2,TRBD1,once,CASSEGQHPYNEQFF,TGTGCCAGCAGCGAGGGACAGCACCCCTACAATGAGCAGTTCTTC
TRBJ1-6,TRBV27,NA,NA,CASSPGGGYSPLHF,TGTGCCAGCAGTCCGGGGGGGGGTTATTCACCCCTCCACTTT
TRBJ1-1,TRBV29-1,TRBD1,once,CSARGQLGTEAFF,TGCAGCGCCAGGGGACAGCTAGGGACTGAAGCTTTCTTT
TRBJ2-7,TRBV7-9,NA,once,CASSFLTSGRGFYEQYF,TGTGCCAGCAGCTTTCTAACCTCGGGCAGGGGATTTTACGAGCAGTACTTC
TRBJ2-1,TRBV5-1,TRBD2,NA,CASSLRTSGGADEQFF,TGCGCCAGCAGCTTACGGACTAGCGGGGGGGCTGATGAGCAGTTCTTC
TRBJ1-4,TRBV19,TRBD1,NA,CASSMGADRENEKLFF,TGTGCCAGTAGTATGGGGGCCGACAGGGAAAATGAAAAACTGTTTTTT
TRBJ2-7,TRBV27,NA,NA,CASSLSPGLIYEQYF,TGTGCCAGCAGTTTATCACCAGGACTAATCTACGAGCAGTACTTC
TRBJ1-2,TRBV2,TRBD1,NA,CASTRDRGELGGYTF,TGTGCCAGCACTCGGGACAGGGGAGAATTGGGCGGCTACACCTTC
TRBJ1-1,TRBV6-5,NA,NA,CASSYGTPPEAFF,TGTGCCAGCAGTTACGGGACACCCCCTGAAGCTTTCTTT
TRBJ1-1,TRBV6-5,NA,NA,CASSYSNRVNTEAFF,TGTGCCAGCAGTTACTCGAACAGGGTGAACACTGAAGCTTTCTTT